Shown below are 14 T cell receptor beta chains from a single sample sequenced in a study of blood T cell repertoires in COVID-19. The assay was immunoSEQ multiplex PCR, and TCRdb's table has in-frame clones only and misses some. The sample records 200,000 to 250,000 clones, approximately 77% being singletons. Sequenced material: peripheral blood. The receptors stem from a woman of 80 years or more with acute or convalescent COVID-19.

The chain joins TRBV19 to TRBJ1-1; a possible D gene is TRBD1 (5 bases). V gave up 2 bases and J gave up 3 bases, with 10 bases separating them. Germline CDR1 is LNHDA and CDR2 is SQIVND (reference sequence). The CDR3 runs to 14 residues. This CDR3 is CASSIRGGDTEAFF. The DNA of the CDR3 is TGTGCCAGTAGTATACGGGGAGGGGACACTGAAGCTTTCTTT. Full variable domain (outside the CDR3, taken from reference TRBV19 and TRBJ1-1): DGGITQSPKYLFRKEGQNVTLSCEQNLNHDAMYWYRQDPGQGLRLIYYSQIVNDFQKGDIAEGYSVSREKKESFPLTVTSAQKNPTAFYLCASSIRGGDTEAFFGQGTRLTVV.

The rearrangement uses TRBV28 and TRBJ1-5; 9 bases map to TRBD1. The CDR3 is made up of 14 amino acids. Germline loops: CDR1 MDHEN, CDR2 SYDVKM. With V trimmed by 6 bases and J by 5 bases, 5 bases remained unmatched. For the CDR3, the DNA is TGTGCCAGCAGATTAACAGGGGGCCATCAGCCCCAGCATTTT. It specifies CASRLTGGHQPQHF.

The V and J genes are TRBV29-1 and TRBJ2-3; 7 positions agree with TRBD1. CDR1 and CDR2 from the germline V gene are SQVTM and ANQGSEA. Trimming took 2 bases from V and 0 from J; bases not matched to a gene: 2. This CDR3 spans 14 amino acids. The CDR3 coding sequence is TGCAGCGTTGAACGGACAGGTAGCACAGATACGCAGTATTTT. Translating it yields CSVERTGSTDTQYF.

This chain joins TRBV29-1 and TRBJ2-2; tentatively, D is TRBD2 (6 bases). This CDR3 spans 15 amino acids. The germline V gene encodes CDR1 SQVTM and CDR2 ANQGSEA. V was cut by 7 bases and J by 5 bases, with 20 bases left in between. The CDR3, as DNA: TGCAGCGCCTTACTGACGGGGGTGGGTACCGGGGAGCTGTTTTTT. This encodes CSALLTGVGTGELFF.

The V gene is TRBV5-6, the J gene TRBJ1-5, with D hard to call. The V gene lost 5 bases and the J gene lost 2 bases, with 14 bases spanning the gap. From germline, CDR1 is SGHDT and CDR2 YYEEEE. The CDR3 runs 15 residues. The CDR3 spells CASSARVIGNQPQHF. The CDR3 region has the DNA TGTGCCAGCAGTGCGAGGGTTATCGGCAATCAGCCCCAGCATTTT.

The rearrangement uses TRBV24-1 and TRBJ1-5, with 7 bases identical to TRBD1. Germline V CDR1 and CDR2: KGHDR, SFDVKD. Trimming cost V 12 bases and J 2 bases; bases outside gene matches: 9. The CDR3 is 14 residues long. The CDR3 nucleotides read TGTGCCGCTAGGACAGGTTCGGGCAATCAGCCCCAGCATTTT. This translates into CAARTGSGNQPQHF.

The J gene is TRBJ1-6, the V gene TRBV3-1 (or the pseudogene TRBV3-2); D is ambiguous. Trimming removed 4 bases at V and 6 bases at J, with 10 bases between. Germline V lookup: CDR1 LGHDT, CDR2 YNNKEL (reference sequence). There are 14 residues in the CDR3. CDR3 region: CASSPQARNSPLHF. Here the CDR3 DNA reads TGTGCCAGCAGCCCGCAGGCCCGTAATTCACCCCTCCACTTT.

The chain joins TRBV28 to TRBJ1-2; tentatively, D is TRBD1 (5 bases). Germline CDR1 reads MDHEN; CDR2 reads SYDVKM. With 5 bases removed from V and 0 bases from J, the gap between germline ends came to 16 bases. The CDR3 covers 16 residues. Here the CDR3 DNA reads TGTGCCAGCAGTCCAGGAGGGGTGGGATCTAACTATGGCTACACCTTC. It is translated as CASSPGGVGSNYGYTF.

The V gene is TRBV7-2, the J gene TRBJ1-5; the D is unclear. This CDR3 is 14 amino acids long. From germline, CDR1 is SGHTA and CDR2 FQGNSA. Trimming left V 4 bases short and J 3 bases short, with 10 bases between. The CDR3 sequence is CASSSGSFNQPQHF. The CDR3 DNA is TGTGCCAGCAGCTCCGGGTCCTTCAATCAGCCCCAGCATTTT.

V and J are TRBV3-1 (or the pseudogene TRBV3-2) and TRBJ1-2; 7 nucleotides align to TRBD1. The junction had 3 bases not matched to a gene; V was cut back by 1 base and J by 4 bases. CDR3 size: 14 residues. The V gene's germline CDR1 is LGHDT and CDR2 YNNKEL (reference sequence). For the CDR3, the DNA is TGTGCCAGCAGCCAAGGACAGGGTACCTATGGCTACACCTTC. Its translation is CASSQGQGTYGYTF.

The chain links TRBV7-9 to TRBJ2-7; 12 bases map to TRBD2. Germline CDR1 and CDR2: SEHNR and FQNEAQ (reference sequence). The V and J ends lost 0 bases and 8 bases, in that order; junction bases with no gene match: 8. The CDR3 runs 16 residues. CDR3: CASSLATSGGPGKQYF. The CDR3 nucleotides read TGTGCCAGCAGCTTAGCAACTAGCGGGGGGCCAGGGAAGCAGTACTTC.

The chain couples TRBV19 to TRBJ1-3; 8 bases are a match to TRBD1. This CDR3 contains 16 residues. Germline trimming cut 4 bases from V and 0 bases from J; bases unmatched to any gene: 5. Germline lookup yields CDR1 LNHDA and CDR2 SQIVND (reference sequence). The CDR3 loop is CASSTTGGDSGNTIYF. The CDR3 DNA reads TGTGCCAGTAGTACAACAGGGGGGGACTCTGGAAACACCATATATTTT.

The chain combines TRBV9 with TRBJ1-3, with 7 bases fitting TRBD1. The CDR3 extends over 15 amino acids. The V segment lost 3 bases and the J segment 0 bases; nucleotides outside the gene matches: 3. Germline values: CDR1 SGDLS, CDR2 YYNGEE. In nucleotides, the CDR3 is TGTGCCAGCAGCGACCGGGACAGCTCTGGAAACACCATATATTTT. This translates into CASSDRDSSGNTIYF.

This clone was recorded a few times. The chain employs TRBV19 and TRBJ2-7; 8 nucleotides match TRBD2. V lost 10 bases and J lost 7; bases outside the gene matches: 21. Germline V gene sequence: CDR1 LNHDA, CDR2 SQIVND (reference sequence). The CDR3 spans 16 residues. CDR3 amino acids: CATSSRGGPTPGEQYF. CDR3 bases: TGTGCCACCTCCTCTCGCGGGGGGCCTACCCCGGGAGAGCAGTACTTC.